Listed below are T cell receptor beta chains from one sample, sequenced in a study of blood T cell repertoires in COVID-19. Profiling relied on immunoSEQ multiplex PCR, and the TCRdb table lists in-frame clones only, not all of them. This table has under 200,000 clones, around 82% appearing once. Sequenced material: PBMCs or T cells enriched from blood (not recorded which). These receptors originate from a man between 60 and 75 years old who had recovered from COVID-19. Each CDR3 is given with its conserved first and last residue. D genes are given only for firm matches. Rows give clone size only sometimes, using once, few, many, or a class for an expanded clone.

CDR3 DNA,CDR3 protein,D gene,clone size,J gene,V gene
TGTGCCAGCAGCGTAGCCGACCAGGGGTCCTACTATGGCTACACCTTC,CASSVADQGSYYGYTF,.,.,TRBJ1-2,TRBV9
TGTGCCAGCAGCGGTCTGGCACACAGGAATGAGCAGTTCTTC,CASSGLAHRNEQFF,.,.,TRBJ2-1,TRBV11-2
TGTGCCAGCAGTTTGACTAGCGGGCGACCCAATGAGCAGTTCTTC,CASSLTSGRPNEQFF,TRBD2,.,TRBJ2-1,TRBV6-5
TGCGCCAGCAGCTGGGACAGGAACAATGAGCAGTTCTTC,CASSWDRNNEQFF,TRBD1,.,TRBJ2-1,TRBV5-1
TGTGCCAGCAGCAAAGCGCTGGCCAGGGACAGGGGTCGCAATGAGCAGTTCTTC,CASSKALARDRGRNEQFF,.,.,TRBJ2-1,TRBV21-1
TGCGCCAGCAGCTTGGACTGGGGCGGGGGAAATGAAAAACTGTTTTTT,CASSLDWGGGNEKLFF,.,.,TRBJ1-4,TRBV5-1
TGTGCCAGCAGCGTTCTAGCGGGAGAAGACGAGCAGTACTTC,CASSVLAGEDEQYF,TRBD2,.,TRBJ2-7,TRBV13
TGTGCCACCAGCAGATACGGGACAGGTGGGCCAGATACGCAGTATTTT,CATSRYGTGGPDTQYF,TRBD1,.,TRBJ2-3,TRBV15
TGTGCCAGCAGTTCGGGGGGGTTGCGCGGCACAGATACGCAGTATTTT,CASSSGGLRGTDTQYF,TRBD2,.,TRBJ2-3,TRBV28
TGTGCCAGCAGGAGCACCCGAGGGGGCTACACCTTC,CASRSTRGGYTF,.,.,TRBJ1-2,TRBV12-3/TRBV12-4
TGCAGCGTTGAAGAGGGAGTCAGTCCGAAGACCCAGTACTTC,CSVEEGVSPKTQYF,.,.,TRBJ2-5,TRBV29-1
TGTGCCAGCAGCTTGATGGGAGGGAATCAGCCCCAGCATTTT,CASSLMGGNQPQHF,.,.,TRBJ1-5,TRBV5-8
TGTGCCAGCAGCGTAGTACAGGATGGTGAAAAACTGTTTTTT,CASSVVQDGEKLFF,.,.,TRBJ1-4,TRBV9
TGTGCCATCTGGGACAGGGAAGTCGCCGACGTAATGAACACTGAAGCTTTCTTT,CAIWDREVADVMNTEAFF,TRBD1,.,TRBJ1-1,TRBV10-3
TGTGCCAGCAGCCCACGGATGCTAGCGGGATTGAATGAGCAGTTCTTC,CASSPRMLAGLNEQFF,TRBD2,.,TRBJ2-1,TRBV3-1/TRBV3-2
TGTGCCAGCAGTTTGGCCCAGGAATGGTATGGCTACACCTTC,CASSLAQEWYGYTF,.,.,TRBJ1-2,TRBV28
TGTGCCAGTAGTATTGATGGAGGGCAGAGCTACGAGCAGTACTTC,CASSIDGGQSYEQYF,.,.,TRBJ2-7,TRBV19
TGTGCCAGCAGCCCGGGACAGGTCCTAGGAAACACCATATATTTT,CASSPGQVLGNTIYF,TRBD1,.,TRBJ1-3,TRBV28
TGTGCCTGGAGTGGGCCGGCGGGAGGTAATTCACCCCTCCACTTT,CAWSGPAGGNSPLHF,.,.,TRBJ1-6,TRBV30
TGTGCCTGGAGTCCTACCGATAACACCATATATTTT,CAWSPTDNTIYF,.,once,TRBJ1-3,TRBV30
TGTGCCAGTAGAGAATACAGGGGGGGAACTGGAAACACCATATATTTT,CASREYRGGTGNTIYF,TRBD1,.,TRBJ1-3,TRBV6-1
TGTGCCAGTAGTATCGGCTCCCCAGGGGAGCAGTACTTC,CASSIGSPGEQYF,.,.,TRBJ2-7,TRBV19
TGTGCCAGCAGCCTCAGGGGGCCAGGAGATACGCAGTATTTT,CASSLRGPGDTQYF,TRBD1,.,TRBJ2-3,TRBV3-1/TRBV3-2
TGTGCCAGAAGCTTCAAAGGACAGGGGGCGACCATGAACACTGAAGCTTTCTTT,CARSFKGQGATMNTEAFF,.,.,TRBJ1-1,TRBV7-5
TGTGCCAGCAGCCAAGATCTGTACGCGTCCTACGAGCAGTACTTC,CASSQDLYASYEQYF,.,few,TRBJ2-7,TRBV3-1/TRBV3-2
TGTGCCAGCAGCTTCGGACGGAGGGAAGCTTTCTTT,CASSFGRREAFF,.,.,TRBJ1-1,TRBV7-2
TGTGCCACCCAGCAGGGTCTAGCGGGAGGGCCAGATACGCAGTATTTT,CATQQGLAGGPDTQYF,TRBD2,.,TRBJ2-3,TRBV24-1
TGTGCCACCTTGCGGGAGGGCGAGCAGTTCTTC,CATLREGEQFF,TRBD2,once,TRBJ2-1,TRBV19
TGTGCCAGCAGCTTAGAGGCAGCTGGGCCCACCTTC,CASSLEAAGPTF,.,.,TRBJ1-2,TRBV7-9
TGTGCCAGCAGCTTAACTGGCAGCTCCTACGAGCAGTACTTC,CASSLTGSSYEQYF,.,.,TRBJ2-7,TRBV7-3
TGTGCCAGCAGCCCCCCCGGGAGGGCCAATAATGAGCAGTTCTTC,CASSPPGRANNEQFF,TRBD2,.,TRBJ2-1,TRBV28
TGTGCCAGCAGCCCCGGAGGGGCAATCTATGGCTACACCTTC,CASSPGGAIYGYTF,.,.,TRBJ1-2,TRBV5-6
TGTGCCAGCAGCCCTAACGGGGGGAAATACAATGAGCAGTTCTTC,CASSPNGGKYNEQFF,TRBD2,.,TRBJ2-1,TRBV16
TGTGCCAGCAGGGCGACCCTAGCGGTAGCCTACGAGCAGTACTTC,CASRATLAVAYEQYF,TRBD2,.,TRBJ2-7,TRBV28
TGCGCCAGCAGTCAGGCTCGGACAGGGGGCGGAATGTACGAGCAGTACTTC,CASSQARTGGGMYEQYF,TRBD1,.,TRBJ2-7,TRBV23-1
TGTGCCAGCAGCTTAGAGACGGGAAAAGAGACCCAGTACTTC,CASSLETGKETQYF,.,.,TRBJ2-5,TRBV7-8
TGTGCCAGCAGCTTAGGGGCCAGGGGCGAGACCCAGTACTTC,CASSLGARGETQYF,.,.,TRBJ2-5,TRBV5-6
TGTGCCAGCAGCTTAAGCCAGGGTGAGTACGAGCAGTACTTC,CASSLSQGEYEQYF,.,.,TRBJ2-7,TRBV7-3
TGTGCCACCAGCAGAGACGCCACAGGGGGCCTTGAAGCTTTCTTT,CATSRDATGGLEAFF,TRBD1,.,TRBJ1-1,TRBV15
TGTGCCAGCAGCCAAGAATTCTCCGTGTACGGGGGAAGGAGGAATGAGCAGTTCTTC,CASSQEFSVYGGRRNEQFF,.,.,TRBJ2-1,TRBV4-2
TGTGCCAGCAATCCGGGAACTCGACAGCTGTTTTTT,CASNPGTRQLFF,.,.,TRBJ2-2,TRBV28
TGTGCCAGCTCACCACCGTTCCAGGGTTCGGCCCAGTACTTC,CASSPPFQGSAQYF,.,.,TRBJ2-5,TRBV18
TGCAGCGTGCTTCGAGCGGGAGGCTCGAACACCGGGGAGCTGTTTTTT,CSVLRAGGSNTGELFF,TRBD2,.,TRBJ2-2,TRBV29-1
TGCGCCCGCGGGGGGCCGGTGTACGAGCAGTACTTC,CARGGPVYEQYF,TRBD2,.,TRBJ2-7,TRBV10-1
TGCAGCGTTGAATCCAGCGGATTCACAGATACGCAGTATTTT,CSVESSGFTDTQYF,.,.,TRBJ2-3,TRBV29-1
TGTGCCAGCAGCTCAGGTTTTAACTATGGCTACACCTTC,CASSSGFNYGYTF,.,.,TRBJ1-2,TRBV12-3/TRBV12-4